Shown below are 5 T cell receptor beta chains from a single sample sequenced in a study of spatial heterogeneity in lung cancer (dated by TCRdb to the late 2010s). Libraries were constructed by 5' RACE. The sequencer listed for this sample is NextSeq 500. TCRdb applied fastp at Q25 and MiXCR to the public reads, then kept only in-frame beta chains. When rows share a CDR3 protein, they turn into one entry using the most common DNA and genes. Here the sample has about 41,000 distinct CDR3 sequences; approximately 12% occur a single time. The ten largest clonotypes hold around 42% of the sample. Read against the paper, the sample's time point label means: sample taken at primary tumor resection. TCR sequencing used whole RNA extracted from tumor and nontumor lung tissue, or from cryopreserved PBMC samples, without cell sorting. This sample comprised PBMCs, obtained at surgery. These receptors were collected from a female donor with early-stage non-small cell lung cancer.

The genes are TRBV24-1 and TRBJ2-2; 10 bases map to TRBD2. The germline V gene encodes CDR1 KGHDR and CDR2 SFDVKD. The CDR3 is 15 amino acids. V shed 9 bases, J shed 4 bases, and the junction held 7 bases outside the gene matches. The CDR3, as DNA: TGTGCCACCGCCAGCGGGGGGGCCGGCACCGGGGAGCTGTTTTTT. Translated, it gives CATASGGAGTGELFF.

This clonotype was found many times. The CDR3 DNA follows: TGCAGTGCTGTCGACAGGGGGGGTCTTCAGCCCCAGCATTTT. It yields the protein CSAVDRGGLQPQHF. The rearrangement joins TRBV20-1 to TRBJ1-5; 9 bases match TRBD1. CDR3 length: 14 residues. Germline V gene lookup returns CDR1 DFQATT and CDR2 SNEGSKA (reference sequence). The junction had 8 bases not matched to a gene; V was cut back by 5 bases and J by 6 bases.

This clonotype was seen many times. CDR3 coding DNA: TGCAGTGCTAGCCGACAGGGGGCCGGTAATTCACCCCTCCACTTT. As protein: CSASRQGAGNSPLHF. The chain joins TRBV20-1 to TRBJ1-6; 10 bases are shared with TRBD1. The germline CDR1 and CDR2 sequences are DFQATT and SNEGSKA (reference sequence). The CDR3 runs to 15 residues. V lost 3 bases and J lost 6; bases outside the gene matches: 5.

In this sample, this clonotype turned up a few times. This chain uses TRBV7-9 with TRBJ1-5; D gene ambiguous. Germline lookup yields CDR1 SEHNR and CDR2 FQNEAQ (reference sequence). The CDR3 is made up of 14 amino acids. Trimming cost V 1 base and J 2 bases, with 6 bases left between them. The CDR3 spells CASSLGSRNQPQHF. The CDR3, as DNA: TGTGCCAGCAGCTTAGGCAGCCGCAATCAGCCCCAGCATTTT.

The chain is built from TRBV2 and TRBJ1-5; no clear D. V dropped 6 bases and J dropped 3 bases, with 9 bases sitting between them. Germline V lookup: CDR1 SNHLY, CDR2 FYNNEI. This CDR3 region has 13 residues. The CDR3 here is CASSGQINQPQHF. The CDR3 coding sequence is TGTGCCAGCAGCGGTCAGATCAATCAGCCCCAGCATTTT.